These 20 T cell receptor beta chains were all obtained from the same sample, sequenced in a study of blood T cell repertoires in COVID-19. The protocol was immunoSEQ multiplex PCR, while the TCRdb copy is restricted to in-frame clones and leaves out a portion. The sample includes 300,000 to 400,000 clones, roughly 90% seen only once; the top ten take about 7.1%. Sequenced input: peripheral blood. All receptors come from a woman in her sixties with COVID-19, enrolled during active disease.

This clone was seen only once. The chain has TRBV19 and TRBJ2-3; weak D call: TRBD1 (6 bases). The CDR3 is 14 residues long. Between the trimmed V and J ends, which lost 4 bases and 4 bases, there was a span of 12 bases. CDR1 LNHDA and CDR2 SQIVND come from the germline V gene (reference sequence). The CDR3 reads CASSRAGESDTQYF. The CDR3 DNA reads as TGTGCCAGTAGTAGGGCAGGGGAATCAGATACGCAGTATTTT.

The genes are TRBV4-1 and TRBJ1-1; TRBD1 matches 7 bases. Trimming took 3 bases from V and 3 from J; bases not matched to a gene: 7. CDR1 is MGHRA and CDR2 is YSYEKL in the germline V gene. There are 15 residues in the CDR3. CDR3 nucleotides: TGCGCCAGCAGCCATCGGGACACAGGGGACACTGAAGCTTTCTTT. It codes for CASSHRDTGDTEAFF.

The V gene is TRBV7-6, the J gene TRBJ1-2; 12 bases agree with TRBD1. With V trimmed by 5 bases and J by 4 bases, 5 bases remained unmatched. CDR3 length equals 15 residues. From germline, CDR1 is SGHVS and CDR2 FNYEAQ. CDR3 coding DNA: TGTGCCAGCAGCCCCGGGACAGGGGGCGTCTATGGCTACACCTTC. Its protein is CASSPGTGGVYGYTF. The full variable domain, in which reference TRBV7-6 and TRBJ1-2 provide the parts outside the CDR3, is GAGVSQSPRYKVTKRGQDVALRCDPISGHVSLYWYRQALGQGPEFLTYFNYEAQQDKSGLPNDRFSAERPEGSISTLTIQRTEQRDSAMYRCASSPGTGGVYGYTFGSGTRLTVV.

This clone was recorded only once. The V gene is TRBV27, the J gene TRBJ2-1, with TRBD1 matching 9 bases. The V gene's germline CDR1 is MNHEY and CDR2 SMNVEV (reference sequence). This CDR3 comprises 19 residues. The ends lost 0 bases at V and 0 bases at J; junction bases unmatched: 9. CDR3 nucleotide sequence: TGTGCCAGCAGTTTATCGGGACAGGGCTTCAGAAGCTCCTACAATGAGCAGTTCTTC. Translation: CASSLSGQGFRSSYNEQFF.

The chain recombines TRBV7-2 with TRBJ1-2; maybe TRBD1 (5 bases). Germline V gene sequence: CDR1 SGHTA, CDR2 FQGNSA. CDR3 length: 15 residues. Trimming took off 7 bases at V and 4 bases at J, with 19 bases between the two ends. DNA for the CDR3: TGTGCCAGCAACCAGATGGGGGGAGTTAGCTATGGCTACACCTTC. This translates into CASNQMGGVSYGYTF. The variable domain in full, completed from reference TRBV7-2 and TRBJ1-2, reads GAGVSQSPSNKVTEKGKDVELRCDPISGHTALYWYRQSLGQGLEFLIYFQGNSAPDKSGLPSDRFSAERTGGSVSTLTIQRTQQEDSAVYLCASNQMGGVSYGYTFGSGTRLTVV.

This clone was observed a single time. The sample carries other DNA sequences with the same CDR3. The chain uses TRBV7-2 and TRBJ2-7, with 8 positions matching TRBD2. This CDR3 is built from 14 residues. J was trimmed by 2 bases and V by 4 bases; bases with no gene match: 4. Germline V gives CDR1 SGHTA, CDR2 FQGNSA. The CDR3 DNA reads TGTGCCAGCAGCTCGAGCGGGGGTCCCTACGAGCAGTACTTC. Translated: CASSSSGGPYEQYF.

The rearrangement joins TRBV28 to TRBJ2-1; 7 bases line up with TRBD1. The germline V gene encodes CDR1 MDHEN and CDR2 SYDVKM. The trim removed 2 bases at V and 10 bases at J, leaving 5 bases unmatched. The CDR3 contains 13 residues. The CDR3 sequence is CASSLGQEGEQFF. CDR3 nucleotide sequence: TGTGCCAGCAGTTTAGGACAGGAAGGGGAGCAGTTCTTC.

Here the CDR3 DNA reads TGTGCCAGCAGCTTAACTACCGCCCCGGCGCAGTATTTT. It translates to CASSLTTAPAQYF. The chain uses TRBV7-8 and TRBJ2-3, with no clear D. The CDR3 is 13 amino acids. Germline V gene lookup returns CDR1 SGHVS and CDR2 FQNEAQ. Between the trimmed V and J ends, which lost 2 bases and 10 bases, there was a span of 13 bases.

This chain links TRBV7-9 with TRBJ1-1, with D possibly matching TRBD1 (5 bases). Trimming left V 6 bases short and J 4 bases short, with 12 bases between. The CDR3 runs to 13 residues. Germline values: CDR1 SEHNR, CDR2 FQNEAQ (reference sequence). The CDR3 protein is CASSPGGSTEAFF. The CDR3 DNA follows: TGTGCCAGCAGTCCTGGGGGGAGCACTGAAGCTTTCTTT.

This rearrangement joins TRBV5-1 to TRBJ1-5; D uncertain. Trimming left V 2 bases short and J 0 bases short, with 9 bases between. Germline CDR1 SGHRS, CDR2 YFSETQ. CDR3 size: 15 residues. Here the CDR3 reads CASSLGDYSNQPQHF. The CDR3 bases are TGCGCCAGCAGCTTAGGAGACTATAGCAATCAGCCCCAGCATTTT.

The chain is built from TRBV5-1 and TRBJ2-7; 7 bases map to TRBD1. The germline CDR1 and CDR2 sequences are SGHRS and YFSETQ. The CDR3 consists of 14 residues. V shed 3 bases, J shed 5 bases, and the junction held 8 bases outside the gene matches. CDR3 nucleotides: TGCGCCAGCAGCTCCCTGACAGGGTCAGACGAGCAGTACTTC. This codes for CASSSLTGSDEQYF. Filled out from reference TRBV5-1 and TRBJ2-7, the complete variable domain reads KAGVTQTPRYLIKTRGQQVTLSCSPISGHRSVSWYQQTPGQGLQFLFEYFSETQRNKGNFPGRFSGRQFSNSRSEMNVSTLELGDSALYLCASSSLTGSDEQYFGPGTRLTVT.

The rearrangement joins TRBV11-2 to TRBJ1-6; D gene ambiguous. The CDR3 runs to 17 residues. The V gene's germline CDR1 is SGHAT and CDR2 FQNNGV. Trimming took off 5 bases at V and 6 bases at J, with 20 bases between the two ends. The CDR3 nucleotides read TGTGCCAGCAGCCCCAGACAAAAGGCAGGAGGTAATTCACCCCTCCACTTT. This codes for CASSPRQKAGGNSPLHF.

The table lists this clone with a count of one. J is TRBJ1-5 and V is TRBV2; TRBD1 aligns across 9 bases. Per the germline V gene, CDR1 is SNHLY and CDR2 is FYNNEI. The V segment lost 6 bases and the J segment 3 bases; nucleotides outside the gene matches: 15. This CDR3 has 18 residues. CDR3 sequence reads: CASSPKIRTGVYNQPQHF. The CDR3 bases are TGTGCCAGCAGCCCCAAGATTAGGACAGGGGTGTACAATCAGCCCCAGCATTTT.

CDR3 DNA: TGTGCCAGCAGCCAAGATAGGAGAAGACTCCCGGGGGAGGAGACCCAGTACTTC. Translating gives CASSQDRRRLPGEETQYF. V and J are TRBV3-1 (or the pseudogene TRBV3-2) and TRBJ2-5; possibly TRBD2 for D (6 bases). Looked up from germline, CDR1 is LGHDT and CDR2 is YNNKEL (reference sequence). The length of the CDR3 is 18 residues. Trimming cost V 0 bases and J 5 bases, with 22 bases left between them.

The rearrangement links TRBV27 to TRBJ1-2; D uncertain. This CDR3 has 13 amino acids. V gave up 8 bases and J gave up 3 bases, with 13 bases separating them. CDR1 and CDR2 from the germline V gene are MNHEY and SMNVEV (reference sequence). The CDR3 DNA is TGTGCCAGCCGTTCGGGAACGGACTATGGCTACACCTTC. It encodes CASRSGTDYGYTF.

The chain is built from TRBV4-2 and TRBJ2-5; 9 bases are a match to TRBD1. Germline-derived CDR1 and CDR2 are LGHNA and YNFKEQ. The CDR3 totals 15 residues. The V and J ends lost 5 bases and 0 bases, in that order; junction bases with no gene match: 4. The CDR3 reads CASSTGQGYQETQYF. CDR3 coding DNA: TGTGCCAGCAGCACAGGACAGGGGTACCAAGAGACCCAGTACTTC.

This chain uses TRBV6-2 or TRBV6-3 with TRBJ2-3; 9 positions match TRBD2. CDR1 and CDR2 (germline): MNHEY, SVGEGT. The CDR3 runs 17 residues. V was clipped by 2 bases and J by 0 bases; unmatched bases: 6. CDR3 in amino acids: CASSYNRAGGSTDTQYF. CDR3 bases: TGTGCCAGCAGTTACAATAGGGCGGGGGGGAGCACAGATACGCAGTATTTT.

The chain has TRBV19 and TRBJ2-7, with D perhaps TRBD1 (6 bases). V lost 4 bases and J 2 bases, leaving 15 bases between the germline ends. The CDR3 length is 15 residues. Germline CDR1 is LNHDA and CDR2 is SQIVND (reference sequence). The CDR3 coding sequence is TGTGCCAGTAGTAGATTACAGGGTGGAGCCTACGAGCAGTACTTC. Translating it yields CASSRLQGGAYEQYF.

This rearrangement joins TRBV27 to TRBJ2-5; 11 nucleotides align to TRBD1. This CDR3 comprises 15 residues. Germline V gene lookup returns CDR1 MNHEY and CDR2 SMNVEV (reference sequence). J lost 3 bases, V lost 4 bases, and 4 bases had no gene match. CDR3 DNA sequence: TGTGCCAGCAGTTCGGGACAGGGGGTGGAAGAGACCCAGTACTTC. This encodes CASSSGQGVEETQYF.

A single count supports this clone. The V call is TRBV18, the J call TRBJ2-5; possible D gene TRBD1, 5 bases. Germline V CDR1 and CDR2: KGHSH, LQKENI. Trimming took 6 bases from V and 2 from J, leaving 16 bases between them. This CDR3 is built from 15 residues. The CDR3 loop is CASSRTGGAQETQYF. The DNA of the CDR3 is TGTGCCAGCTCTCGCACGGGTGGGGCTCAAGAGACCCAGTACTTC.